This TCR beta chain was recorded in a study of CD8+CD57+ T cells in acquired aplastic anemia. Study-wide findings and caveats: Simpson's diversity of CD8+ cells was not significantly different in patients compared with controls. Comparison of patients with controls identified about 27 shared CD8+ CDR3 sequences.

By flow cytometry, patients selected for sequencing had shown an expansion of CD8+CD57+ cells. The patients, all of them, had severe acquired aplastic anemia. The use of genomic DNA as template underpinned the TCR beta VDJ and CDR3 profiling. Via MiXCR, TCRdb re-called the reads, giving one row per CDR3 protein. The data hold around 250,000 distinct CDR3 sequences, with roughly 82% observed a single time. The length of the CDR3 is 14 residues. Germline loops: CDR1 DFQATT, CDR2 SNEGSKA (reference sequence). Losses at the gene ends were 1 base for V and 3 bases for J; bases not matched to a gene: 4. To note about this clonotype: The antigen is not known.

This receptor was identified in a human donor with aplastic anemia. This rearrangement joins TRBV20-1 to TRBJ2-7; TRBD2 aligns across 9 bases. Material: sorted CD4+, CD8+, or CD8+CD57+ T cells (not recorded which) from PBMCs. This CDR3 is CSARAAGGRYEQYF. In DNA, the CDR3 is TGCAGTGCTAGAGCGGCGGGGGGGCGCTACGAGCAGTACTTC.